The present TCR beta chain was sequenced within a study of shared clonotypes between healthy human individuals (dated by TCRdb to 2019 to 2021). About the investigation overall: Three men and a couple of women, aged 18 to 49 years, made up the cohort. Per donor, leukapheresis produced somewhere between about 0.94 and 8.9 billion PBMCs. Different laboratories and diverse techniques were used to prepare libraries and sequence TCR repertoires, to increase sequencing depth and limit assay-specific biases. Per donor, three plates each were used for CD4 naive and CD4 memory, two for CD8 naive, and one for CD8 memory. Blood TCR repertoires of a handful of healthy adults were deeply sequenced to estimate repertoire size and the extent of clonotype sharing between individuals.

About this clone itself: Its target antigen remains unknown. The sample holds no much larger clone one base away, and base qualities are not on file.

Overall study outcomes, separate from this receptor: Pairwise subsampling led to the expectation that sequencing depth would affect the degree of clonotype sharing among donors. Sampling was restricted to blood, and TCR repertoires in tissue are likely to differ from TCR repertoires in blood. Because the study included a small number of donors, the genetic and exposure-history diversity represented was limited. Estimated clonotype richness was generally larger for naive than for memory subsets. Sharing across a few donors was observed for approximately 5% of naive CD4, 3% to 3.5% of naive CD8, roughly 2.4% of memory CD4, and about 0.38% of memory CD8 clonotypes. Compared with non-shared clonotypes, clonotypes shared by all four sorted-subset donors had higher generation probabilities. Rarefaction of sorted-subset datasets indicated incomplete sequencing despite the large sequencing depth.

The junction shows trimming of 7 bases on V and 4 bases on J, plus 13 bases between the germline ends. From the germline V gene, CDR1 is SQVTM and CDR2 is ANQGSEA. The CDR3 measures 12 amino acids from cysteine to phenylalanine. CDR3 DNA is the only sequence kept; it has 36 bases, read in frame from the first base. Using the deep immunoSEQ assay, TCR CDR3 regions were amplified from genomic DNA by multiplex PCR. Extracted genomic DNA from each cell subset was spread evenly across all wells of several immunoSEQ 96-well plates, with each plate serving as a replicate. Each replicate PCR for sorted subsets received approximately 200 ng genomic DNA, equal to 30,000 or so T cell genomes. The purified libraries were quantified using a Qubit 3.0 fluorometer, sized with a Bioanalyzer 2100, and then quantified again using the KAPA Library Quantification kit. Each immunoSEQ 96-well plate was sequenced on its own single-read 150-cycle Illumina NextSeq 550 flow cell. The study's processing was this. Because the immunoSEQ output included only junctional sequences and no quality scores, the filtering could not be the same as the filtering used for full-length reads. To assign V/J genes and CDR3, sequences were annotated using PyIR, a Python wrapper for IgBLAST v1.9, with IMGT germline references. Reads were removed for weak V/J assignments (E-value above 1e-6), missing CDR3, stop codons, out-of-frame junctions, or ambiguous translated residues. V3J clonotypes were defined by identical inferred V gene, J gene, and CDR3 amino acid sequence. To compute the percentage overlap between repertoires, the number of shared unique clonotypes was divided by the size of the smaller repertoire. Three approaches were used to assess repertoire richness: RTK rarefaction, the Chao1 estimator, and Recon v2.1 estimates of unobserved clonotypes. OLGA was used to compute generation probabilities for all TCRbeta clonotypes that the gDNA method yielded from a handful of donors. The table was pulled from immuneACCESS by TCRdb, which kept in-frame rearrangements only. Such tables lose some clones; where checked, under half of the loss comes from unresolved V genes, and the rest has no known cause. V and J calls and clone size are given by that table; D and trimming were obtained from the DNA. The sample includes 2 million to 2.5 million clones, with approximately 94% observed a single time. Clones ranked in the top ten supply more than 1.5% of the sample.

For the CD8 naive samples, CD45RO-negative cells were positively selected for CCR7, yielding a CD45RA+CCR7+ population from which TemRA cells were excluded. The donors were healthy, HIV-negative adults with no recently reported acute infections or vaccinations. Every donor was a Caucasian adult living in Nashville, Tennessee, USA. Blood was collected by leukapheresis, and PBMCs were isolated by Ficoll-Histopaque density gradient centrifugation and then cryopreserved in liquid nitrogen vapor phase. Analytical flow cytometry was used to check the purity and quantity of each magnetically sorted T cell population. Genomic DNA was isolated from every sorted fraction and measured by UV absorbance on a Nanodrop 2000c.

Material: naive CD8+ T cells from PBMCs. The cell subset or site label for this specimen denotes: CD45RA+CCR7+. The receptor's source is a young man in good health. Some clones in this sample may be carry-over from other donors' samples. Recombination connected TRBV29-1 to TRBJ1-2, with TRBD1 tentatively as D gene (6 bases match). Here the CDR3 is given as CSAGQSLYGYTF. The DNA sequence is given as TGCAGCGCCGGACAGAGCCTCTATGGCTACACCTTC.